The 26 T cell receptor beta chains listed next were all sequenced from one sample in a study of cytomegalovirus exposure and HLA in healthy donors. PCR was performed using 60 Vbeta and 13 Jbeta primers. This table comes from immunoSEQ multiplex PCR, and its TCRdb copy is limited to in-frame clones, with some not included. The data show 160,000 or so clones, around 80% seen once. Sequencing input: PBMCs. Receptor source: a man aged 18 to 30 in good health and CMV-seronegative.

The rearrangement uses TRBV15 and TRBJ2-1; D may be TRBD1 (5 bases). The length of the CDR3 is 14 residues. The ends were cut back, 6 bases at V and 7 bases at J, with 16 bases in the middle. In germline, CDR1 is LNHNV, CDR2 YYDKDF (reference sequence). CDR3 in amino acids: CATSPGKGLNEQFF. For the CDR3, the DNA is TGTGCCACCAGTCCAGGAAAGGGGCTAAATGAGCAGTTCTTC.

There are a few counts of this clone. This chain links TRBV4-1 with TRBJ1-5; no reliable D call. Trimming stripped 4 bases from V and 2 bases from J, with 12 bases between. Germline loops: CDR1 MGHRA, CDR2 YSYEKL. The CDR3 loop spans 15 amino acids. CDR3 nucleotide sequence: TGCGCCAGCAGCCCTTGGGAGGAGGGCAATCAGCCCCAGCATTTT. Amino acid sequence: CASSPWEEGNQPQHF.

The rearrangement links TRBV10-1 to TRBJ2-5; 8 bases match TRBD1. This CDR3 contains 18 residues. Per germline, CDR1 WNHNN and CDR2 SYGVQD (reference sequence). V lost 2 bases, J lost 2 bases, and 13 bases stayed unmatched. The CDR3 DNA sequence: TGCGCCAGCAGTGAGCCGAGGTGGACAGGGCAAACACAAGAGACCCAGTACTTC. It translates to CASSEPRWTGQTQETQYF.

As to this clone: This specimen includes other DNA sequences encoding the same CDR3. This chain joins TRBV9 and TRBJ1-6; D gene unclear. Looked up from germline, CDR1 is SGDLS and CDR2 is YYNGEE. The CDR3 totals 13 residues. V gave up 0 bases and J gave up 7 bases, with 5 bases separating them. The CDR3 protein is CASSVVENSPLHF. Written as DNA, the CDR3 is TGTGCCAGCAGCGTAGTGGAGAATTCACCCCTCCACTTT. The full variable domain, rest sourced from reference TRBV9 and TRBJ1-6, is DSGVTQTPKHLITATGQRVTLRCSPRSGDLSVYWYQQSLDQGLQFLIQYYNGEERAKGNILERFSAQQFPDLHSELNLSSLELGDSALYFCASSVVENSPLHFGNGTRLTVT.

The chain is built from TRBV14 and TRBJ2-3; TRBD1 aligns across 7 bases. V dropped 4 bases and J dropped 3; count of bases not matched to a gene: 10. From germline, CDR1 is SGHDN and CDR2 FVKESK. The CDR3 totals 16 residues. The CDR3 protein is CASSRLDRLWTDTQYF. CDR3 DNA sequence: TGTGCCAGCAGCCGACTGGACAGGCTTTGGACAGATACGCAGTATTTT.

The chain recombines TRBV15 with TRBJ2-7, with 10 bases aligning to TRBD1. The junction had 4 bases not matched to a gene; V was cut back by 5 bases and J by 3 bases. This CDR3 comprises 14 residues. Germline V gene lookup returns CDR1 LNHNV and CDR2 YYDKDF (reference sequence). CDR3 protein: CATSPGTGDYEQYF. The CDR3 coding sequence is TGTGCCACCAGCCCCGGGACAGGGGACTACGAGCAGTACTTC.

The V and J genes are TRBV18 and TRBJ1-5; D gene unclear. The V end lost 1 base, the J end lost 9 bases, and 25 bases lay between the germline ends. The germline V gene encodes CDR1 KGHSH and CDR2 LQKENI. CDR3 size: 18 residues. The CDR3 region is CASSPLRRGYVEESPQHF. The CDR3 DNA reads TGTGCCAGCTCACCACTTCGGCGAGGATACGTCGAGGAGTCGCCCCAGCATTTT.

The rearrangement links TRBV25-1 to TRBJ2-2; 10 positions agree with TRBD2. The ends lost 1 base at V and 1 base at J; junction bases unmatched: 3. Germline V gene lookup returns CDR1 MGHDK and CDR2 SYGVNS. The length of the CDR3 is 17 residues. The CDR3 loop is CASSESRLAGNTGELFF. The CDR3 nucleotides are TGTGCCAGCAGTGAATCGCGACTAGCGGGGAACACCGGGGAGCTGTTTTTT.

Turning to this clone: At one end the junction does not follow the germline gene, possibly because of a read error. Other DNA sequences from this sample encode an identical CDR3 as well. This chain uses TRBV9 with TRBJ2-3; 8 bases are a match to TRBD2. In germline, CDR1 is SGDLS, CDR2 YYNGEE. CDR3 size: 14 residues. CDR3 bases: TGTGCTAGCAGCCTGACTAGCGGCACAGATACGCAGTATTTT. It specifies CASSLTSGTDTQYF.

The V call is TRBV7-3, the J call TRBJ1-2, with a tentative D call TRBD1 (5 bases). Trimming removed 4 bases from V and 5 bases from J, with 11 bases in between. The CDR3 has 13 amino acids. Germline V gives CDR1 SGHTA, CDR2 FQGTGA. This chain's CDR3 is CASSSRGGYGYTF. Written as DNA, the CDR3 is TGTGCCAGCAGCTCCCGGGGGGGATATGGCTACACCTTC. The complete variable domain, with remaining parts taken from reference TRBV7-3 and TRBJ1-2, reads GAGVSQTPSNKVTEKGKYVELRCDPISGHTALYWYRQSLGQGPEFLIYFQGTGAADDSGLPNDRFFAVRPEGSVSTLKIQRTERGDSAVYLCASSSRGGYGYTFGSGTRLTVV.

The chain is built from TRBV13 and TRBJ2-5; TRBD2 agrees at 13 bases. After removal of 5 bases from V and 4 bases from J, the junction contained 4 bases not matched to a gene. CDR1 and CDR2 from the germline V gene are PRHDT and FYEKMQ (reference sequence). The CDR3 covers 15 residues. CDR3 residues: CASSKRTSGGETQYF. CDR3 DNA sequence: TGTGCCAGCAGCAAAAGGACTAGCGGGGGAGAGACCCAGTACTTC.

The CDR3 region has the DNA TGTGCCATCAGTGAACTAGCGGGAGGGCCGGGCGAGCAGTACTTC. This codes for CAISELAGGPGEQYF. The chain employs TRBV10-3 and TRBJ2-7; 13 bases match TRBD2. Trimming removed 3 bases from V and 6 bases from J; junction bases left unmatched: 5. This CDR3 is 15 amino acids long. Germline loops: CDR1 ENHRY, CDR2 SYGVKD.

About this clone: An end of the junction differs from the germline gene, which may be a read error. This chain connects TRBV7-2 to TRBJ2-1, with TRBD1 matching 12 bases. Germline V gives CDR1 SGHTA, CDR2 FQGNSA. This CDR3 contains 19 residues. The CDR3 coding sequence is TGTGCCAGCAGCTTAGTAGGGACAGGGGGCACGTCTTCCTCCAATGAGCAGTTCTTC. The encoded protein is CASSLVGTGGTSSSNEQFF. Combining the CDR3 with reference TRBV7-2 and TRBJ2-1 gives the whole variable domain GAGVSQSPSNKVTEKGKDVELRCDPISGHTALYWYRQSLGQGLEFLIYFQGNSAPDKSGLPSDRFSAERTGGSVSTLTIQRTQQEDSAVYLCASSLVGTGGTSSSNEQFFGPGTRLTVL.

This chain joins TRBV4-1 and TRBJ1-4; D remains ambiguous. CDR1 and CDR2 from the germline V gene are MGHRA and YSYEKL. CDR3 length equals 17 residues. Trimming took 1 base from V and 3 from J, leaving 15 bases between them. CDR3 DNA sequence: TGCGCCAGCAGCCAAGCTGCGGGGAGGGCAGCTAATGAAAAACTGTTTTTT. This gives the protein CASSQAAGRAANEKLFF.

The chain joins TRBV4-3 to TRBJ2-1, with D possibly being TRBD2 (6 bases). The CDR3 spans 15 residues. Germline V lookup: CDR1 LGHNA, CDR2 YSLEER. Trimming took 3 bases from V and 1 from J, leaving 10 bases between them. The CDR3: CASSQELASYNEQFF. The CDR3 nucleotides are TGCGCCAGCAGCCAGGAGCTAGCGTCCTACAATGAGCAGTTCTTC.

The chain uses TRBV7-2 and TRBJ2-3, with D possibly TRBD2 on 5 matching bases. The CDR3 contains 16 residues. Trimming removed 5 bases at V and 1 base at J, with 16 bases between. CDR1 and CDR2 (germline): SGHTA, FQGNSA. DNA of the CDR3: TGTGCCAGCAGCCCCCCTGGACTTCGCCGCACAGATACGCAGTATTTT. It yields the protein CASSPPGLRRTDTQYF.

This clone was counted only a few times. This chain connects TRBV28 to TRBJ1-2, with D perhaps matching TRBD1 (6 bases). This CDR3 comprises 17 residues. Germline assignment: CDR1 MDHEN and CDR2 SYDVKM. Trimming took off 1 base at V and 0 bases at J, with 15 bases between the two ends. In nucleotides, the CDR3 is TGTGCCAGCAGTTTATACGTCGGGGACACCTCTAACTATGGCTACACCTTC. Translation gives CASSLYVGDTSNYGYTF.

This chain joins TRBV5-1 and TRBJ2-1, with 9 nucleotides matching TRBD2. J lost 0 bases, V lost 0 bases, and 16 bases had no gene match. This CDR3 comprises 21 residues. Germline V gene lookup returns CDR1 SGHRS and CDR2 YFSETQ. For the CDR3, the DNA is TGCGCCAGCAGCTTGGTGGGAAGTACCTTACCGGGACTAGCCTCCTACAATGAGCAGTTCTTC. Translated, it gives CASSLVGSTLPGLASYNEQFF.

The CDR3 DNA reads TGTGCCAGCAGTTTTCTGCGGGGCACTGAAGCTTTCTTT. This codes for CASSFLRGTEAFF. The rearrangement uses TRBV27 and TRBJ1-1; D remains ambiguous. V was shortened by 3 bases and J by 4 bases, with 9 bases between the two germline ends. Germline loops: CDR1 MNHEY, CDR2 SMNVEV (reference sequence). CDR3 length: 13 amino acids.

The genes are TRBV6-6 and TRBJ1-2; 7 bases fit TRBD1. CDR3 length: 14 residues. The V gene end was trimmed by 5 bases and the J gene end by 9 bases; junction bases not matched to a gene: 12. Germline V lookup: CDR1 MNHNY, CDR2 SVGAGI (reference sequence). CDR3 sequence: CASSLQGSRYRYTF. CDR3 nucleotide sequence: TGTGCCAGCAGTCTACAGGGGTCGCGGTATCGCTACACCTTC.

The V gene is TRBV28, the J gene TRBJ1-1, with D possibly TRBD1 on 5 matching bases. The CDR3 is 13 residues long. Between the trimmed V and J ends, which lost 6 bases and 0 bases, there was a span of 8 bases. Germline V lookup: CDR1 MDHEN, CDR2 SYDVKM. This CDR3 reads CASRDIVNTEAFF. In DNA, the CDR3 is TGTGCCAGCAGGGACATCGTGAACACTGAAGCTTTCTTT.

The chain recombines TRBV28 with TRBJ1-5; TRBD1 might be the D (6 bases). The V end lost 1 base, the J end lost 16 bases, and 17 bases lay between the germline ends. CDR1 MDHEN and CDR2 SYDVKM come from the germline V gene. The CDR3 has 13 residues. The CDR3 spells CASSLSIRDTRHF. As DNA, the CDR3 is TGTGCCAGCAGTTTATCAATTAGGGACACTCGTCATTTT.

The chain couples TRBV9 to TRBJ2-7; 7 positions match TRBD1. V gave up 0 bases and J gave up 3 bases; unmatched junction bases: 6. This CDR3 spans 15 amino acids. Germline V CDR1 and CDR2: SGDLS, YYNGEE. In DNA form, the CDR3 reads TGTGCCAGCAGCGTAGGAACAGGGGAGCGCTACGAGCAGTACTTC. Translated, it gives CASSVGTGERYEQYF.

The chain links TRBV7-9 to TRBJ2-1, with 14 bases aligning to TRBD2. The CDR3 spans 17 residues. V was clipped by 5 bases and J by 5 bases; unmatched bases: 8. The germline V gene has CDR1 SEHNR and CDR2 FQNEAQ (reference sequence). Here the CDR3 reads CASSPAGTSGRDNEQFF. CDR3 in DNA: TGTGCCAGCAGCCCTGCCGGGACTAGCGGGAGAGACAATGAGCAGTTCTTC.

In nucleotides, the CDR3 is TGTGCCAGCTCACTTGGACAAGCGAATCAGCCCCAGCATTTT. It is translated as CASSLGQANQPQHF. The chain carries TRBV18 and TRBJ1-5; perhaps TRBD1 as D (5 bases). Deletions cut 4 bases from V and 4 bases from J, with 11 bases between. Looked up from germline, CDR1 is KGHSH and CDR2 is LQKENI. This CDR3 has 14 residues.

In the case of this clone: The junction shows a germline mismatch at one end, possibly a read error. The chain links TRBV10-3 to TRBJ1-4, with 9 nucleotides matching TRBD1. From germline, CDR1 is ENHRY and CDR2 SYGVKD. This CDR3 region has 12 residues. CDR3 bases: TGTGCCAGCGGACAGGGGAATGGAAAACTGTTTTTT. The encoded protein is CASGQGNGKLFF.